This TCR beta chain was observed in a study of CD8 T cells in ankylosing spondylitis. Study findings and constraints: Disease-linked clones, CD8+, were relatively rare in peripheral blood.

TCRdb re-derived calls from the 5' RACE reads in MiXCR, one entry per CDR3 protein. The sample consists of around 300,000 distinct CDR3 sequences, more than 9% of them appearing once. This clonotype turned up a few times. Its antigen is unidentified. The CDR3 contains 14 residues. V shed 8 bases and J shed 6 bases, with 16 bases lying between them. The chain combines TRBV12-3 or TRBV12-4 with TRBJ2-2, with D perhaps being TRBD1 or TRBD2 (6 bases each). The material sequenced was blood, either unsorted or a sorted T cell fraction (not recorded which). The source of this sequence is a female donor with ankylosing spondylitis or in good health (not recorded which). The CDR3 sequence is CASPRGAGPGELFF. CDR3 in DNA: TGTGCCAGCCCAAGGGGGGCGGGACCCGGGGAGCTGTTTTTT.